Below are 23 T cell receptor beta chains sequenced from a single sample in a study of cytotoxic CD8 clonotypes in ibrutinib-treated CLL. Generated by immunoSEQ multiplex PCR, the TCRdb table keeps only in-frame clones and is missing some. The table has some 170,000 clones, roughly 90% seen once. Material: PBMCs, obtained at disease progression, from a patient treated with ibrutinib. All receptors come from a human donor with chronic lymphocytic leukemia.

V gene TRBV9 combines with J gene TRBJ1-1; tentatively, D is TRBD1 (5 bases). Germline V gene data show CDR1 as SGDLS and CDR2 as YYNGEE. This CDR3 is built from 16 residues. Between the trimmed V and J ends, which lost 1 base and 3 bases, there was a span of 16 bases. In DNA form, the CDR3 reads TGTGCCAGCAGCGTACTAGGGGCGCAAAGTGACACTGAAGCTTTCTTT. It specifies CASSVLGAQSDTEAFF.

This clone was seen a few times. J is TRBJ2-7 and V is TRBV27, with TRBD2 matching 12 bases. The CDR3 is made up of 16 amino acids. Germline V gives CDR1 MNHEY, CDR2 SMNVEV (reference sequence). V shed 7 bases and J 2 bases; nucleotides not matched to a gene: 9. For the CDR3, the DNA is TGTGCCAGCACCACCCGCGGACTAGCGGGGACCTACGAGCAGTACTTC. Translation: CASTTRGLAGTYEQYF.

The chain is built from TRBV29-1 and TRBJ2-5; no clear D. Germline values: CDR1 SQVTM, CDR2 ANQGSEA. The CDR3 has 17 amino acids. The V gene lost 0 bases and the J gene lost 0 bases, with 17 bases spanning the gap. Written as DNA, the CDR3 is TGCAGCGTTGAAGACGGTCGGTGGAGCGACCACCAAGAGACCCAGTACTTC. This gives the protein CSVEDGRWSDHQETQYF.

V and J are TRBV19 and TRBJ2-7; D is perhaps TRBD2 (5 bases). The CDR3 extends over 11 amino acids. Germline V CDR1 and CDR2: LNHDA, SQIVND (reference sequence). Trimming stripped 7 bases from V and 3 bases from J, with 7 bases between. The CDR3 nucleotides read TGTGCCAGTACTGGGAGCTACGAGCAGTACTTC. This gives the protein CASTGSYEQYF.

The J gene is TRBJ2-3, the V gene TRBV9; TRBD2 might be the D (5 bases). Germline values: CDR1 SGDLS, CDR2 YYNGEE. There are 14 residues in the CDR3. V was cut by 0 bases and J by 4 bases, with 9 bases left in between. The CDR3 sequence: CASSVEGAADTQYF. Here the CDR3 DNA reads TGTGCCAGCAGCGTAGAGGGAGCTGCAGATACGCAGTATTTT.

The chain couples TRBV7-6 to TRBJ2-7; D remains ambiguous. Trimming stripped 0 bases from V and 3 bases from J, with 24 bases between. The length of the CDR3 is 19 residues. CDR1 and CDR2 from the germline V gene are SGHVS and FNYEAQ. Written as DNA, the CDR3 is TGTGCCAGCAGCTTAGCGCTTGGCAGAGGATCTAATCGACTCTACGAGCAGTACTTC. This encodes CASSLALGRGSNRLYEQYF.

The chain carries TRBV11-2 and TRBJ2-1; perhaps D is TRBD1 or TRBD2 (5 bases each). The CDR3 loop spans 15 amino acids. V was pared by 5 bases and J by 12 bases, with 23 bases between. Germline CDR1 and CDR2: SGHAT and FQNNGV. CDR3 DNA sequence: TGTGCCAGCAGCGACCGGGACCAAACCAGTTGGTGGCAGTTCTTC. Translating gives CASSDRDQTSWWQFF.

This sequence joins TRBV11-3 and TRBJ2-7; D is unclear. The CDR3 consists of 16 residues. Germline lookup yields CDR1 SGHNT and CDR2 YENEEA. V was pared by 0 bases and J by 5 bases, with 17 bases between. This CDR3 is CASSLDLQSVGHEQYF. CDR3 nucleotides: TGTGCCAGCAGCTTAGATCTGCAAAGTGTGGGCCACGAGCAGTACTTC.

The rearrangement joins TRBV10-3 to TRBJ2-1; TRBD2 matches 7 bases. CDR1 ENHRY and CDR2 SYGVKD come from the germline V gene. J was trimmed by 7 bases and V by 4 bases; bases with no gene match: 10. The CDR3 extends over 15 amino acids. In DNA, the CDR3 is TGTGCCATCAGTGTGGCGGGAGTTTCTTCGAATGAGCAGTTCTTC. Its translation: CAISVAGVSSNEQFF.

This clone occurred a few times. The chain couples TRBV7-8 to TRBJ2-2; no clear D. Germline V gives CDR1 SGHVS, CDR2 FQNEAQ. V lost 1 base and J 2 bases, leaving 8 bases between the germline ends. This CDR3 is built from 15 residues. CDR3 region: CASSLVSANTGELFF. The CDR3 DNA reads TGTGCCAGCAGCTTAGTATCCGCCAACACCGGGGAGCTGTTTTTT.

V usage is TRBV9 and J usage is TRBJ2-1; 7 bases are shared with TRBD1. Germline CDR1 SGDLS, CDR2 YYNGEE. V gave up 3 bases and J gave up 3 bases; unmatched junction bases: 6. The CDR3 consists of 15 residues. The CDR3 sequence: CASSADRSSYNEQFF. CDR3 nucleotides: TGTGCCAGCAGCGCGGACAGGTCTAGCTACAATGAGCAGTTCTTC. Filled out from reference TRBV9 and TRBJ2-1, the complete variable domain reads DSGVTQTPKHLITATGQRVTLRCSPRSGDLSVYWYQQSLDQGLQFLIQYYNGEERAKGNILERFSAQQFPDLHSELNLSSLELGDSALYFCASSADRSSYNEQFFGPGTRLTVL.

The rearrangement uses TRBV7-9 and TRBJ1-5; 7 nucleotides align to TRBD1. V shed 1 base and J 4 bases; nucleotides not matched to a gene: 1. CDR1 is SEHNR, CDR2 FQNEAQ, per germline (reference sequence). CDR3 length: 14 amino acids. The CDR3 is CASSLETGNQPQHF. The CDR3, as DNA: TGTGCCAGCAGCTTAGAGACAGGGAATCAGCCCCAGCATTTT.

V usage is TRBV2 and J usage is TRBJ1-1, with D maybe TRBD1 (6 bases). V was clipped by 10 bases and J by 7 bases, with 19 bases between them. The CDR3 has 13 amino acids. Germline lookup yields CDR1 SNHLY and CDR2 FYNNEI. This CDR3 reads CANAPGEVGEAFF. CDR3 sequence (DNA): TGTGCCAACGCCCCAGGGGAGGTTGGTGAAGCTTTCTTT.

This chain joins TRBV7-2 and TRBJ2-5; D not resolved. Trimming stripped 1 base from V and 2 bases from J, with 8 bases between. This CDR3 is 14 amino acids long. Looked up from germline, CDR1 is SGHTA and CDR2 is FQGNSA. This CDR3 is CASSLDPQQETQYF. DNA for the CDR3: TGTGCCAGCAGCTTAGATCCTCAGCAAGAGACCCAGTACTTC. Based on the CDR3 plus reference TRBV7-2 and TRBJ2-5, the full variable domain is GAGVSQSPSNKVTEKGKDVELRCDPISGHTALYWYRQSLGQGLEFLIYFQGNSAPDKSGLPSDRFSAERTGGSVSTLTIQRTQQEDSAVYLCASSLDPQQETQYFGPGTRLLVL.

The rearrangement links TRBV5-1 to TRBJ1-2; 9 bases are a match to TRBD1. Losses at the gene ends were 2 bases for V and 4 bases for J; bases not matched to a gene: 6. The germline V gene encodes CDR1 SGHRS and CDR2 YFSETQ. This CDR3 region has 15 residues. CDR3 DNA: TGCGCCAGCAGCTTTGAACAGGGGGCGATCTATGGCTACACCTTC. Protein product: CASSFEQGAIYGYTF.

The rearrangement joins TRBV4-3 to TRBJ2-1; D call uncertain. Trimming stripped 4 bases from V and 6 bases from J, with 16 bases between. This CDR3 spans 15 amino acids. From germline, CDR1 is LGHNA and CDR2 YSLEER. The CDR3 nucleotides read TGCGCCAGCAGCCCTCGGAAGGTTACCACCAATGAGCAGTTCTTC. Protein sequence: CASSPRKVTTNEQFF.

This clone has just a few counts. The V gene is TRBV19, the J gene TRBJ1-2, with a possible D match to TRBD1 (5 bases). The CDR3 loop spans 12 amino acids. Germline CDR1 LNHDA, CDR2 SQIVND (reference sequence). V lost 4 bases and J lost 7, with 10 bases in between. CDR3 coding DNA: TGTGCCAGTAGTAAAGACAGTTCTGGCTACACCTTC. It yields the protein CASSKDSSGYTF.

The chain carries TRBV5-1 and TRBJ1-5; the match to TRBD1 covers 10 bases. Germline V CDR1 and CDR2: SGHRS, YFSETQ. There are 19 residues in the CDR3. J lost 0 bases, V lost 4 bases, and 13 bases had no gene match. CDR3 DNA: TGCGCCAGCAGCCGACAGGGGGCGATGGAATTCTATAGCAATCAGCCCCAGCATTTT. Its protein is CASSRQGAMEFYSNQPQHF.

This clone was found once. V is TRBV9 and J is TRBJ2-7; 7 bases map to TRBD1. This CDR3 spans 14 amino acids. Germline lookup yields CDR1 SGDLS and CDR2 YYNGEE. After removal of 6 bases from V and 6 bases from J, the junction contained 12 bases not matched to a gene. The CDR3 loop is CASKPTGERAEQYF. The CDR3 coding sequence is TGTGCCAGCAAACCAACAGGGGAAAGGGCCGAGCAGTACTTC.

This chain links TRBV6-4 with TRBJ1-2, with unresolved D. Trimming shortened V by 0 bases and J by 7 bases, and 15 bases separated the two germline ends. CDR1 is MRHNA, CDR2 SNTAGT, per germline. The CDR3 length is 15 residues. The CDR3 bases are TGTGCCAGCAGTGACTCACCGGGTCCAATGGGTGGCTACACCTTC. It translates to CASSDSPGPMGGYTF.

The chain carries TRBV5-4 and TRBJ1-2; 9 bases map to TRBD1. The CDR3 is made up of 17 amino acids. In germline, CDR1 is SGHNT, CDR2 YYREEE (reference sequence). The junction had 8 bases not matched to a gene; V was cut back by 0 bases and J by 2 bases. CDR3 nucleotide sequence: TGTGCCAGCAGCTTGGCGTCACAGGGGGCAAAAAACTATGGCTACACCTTC. It specifies CASSLASQGAKNYGYTF.

V is TRBV13 and J is TRBJ2-3; 11 bases align to TRBD2. There are 16 residues in the CDR3. V shed 5 bases and J 2 bases; nucleotides not matched to a gene: 6. CDR1 is PRHDT and CDR2 is FYEKMQ in the germline V gene (reference sequence). CDR3 nucleotide sequence: TGTGCCAGCAGCCCGACTAGCGGGGAGAACACAGATACGCAGTATTTT. It is translated as CASSPTSGENTDTQYF.

This clone was found a few times. This sequence joins TRBV20-1 and TRBJ1-2; 8 nucleotides align to TRBD1. This CDR3 spans 11 amino acids. Germline CDR1 is DFQATT and CDR2 is SNEGSKA (reference sequence). The V and J ends lost 4 bases and 6 bases, in that order; junction bases with no gene match: 1. Here the CDR3 reads CSANRGDGYTF. CDR3 sequence (DNA): TGCAGTGCTAACAGGGGGGATGGCTACACCTTC.